What follows are 22 T cell receptor beta chains derived from one specimen sequenced in a study of a mutant IDH1 vaccine in newly diagnosed glioma. Assay used: immunoSEQ multiplex PCR; TCRdb lists only in-frame clones, some missing. Counted here are approximately 82,000 clones, 65% to 90% occurring once; the ten biggest clones make up about 2.2%. Their antigens remain unidentified. Time point denoted: week 23, last vaccination. What each vaccine dose contained was 300 ug of mutant IDH1 20-mer peptide, accompanied by topical imiquimod. Source: PBMCs, taken from a glioma patient whose treatment included an IDH1 peptide vaccine. The receptors shown here come from a man under 40 with glioma. Some clones in this sample may be carry-over from other donors' samples.

This clone has only one observation. The chain has TRBV10-3 and TRBJ1-2; no clear D. V gave up 2 bases and J gave up 4 bases, with 26 bases separating them. The CDR3 consists of 19 residues. CDR1 and CDR2 (germline): ENHRY, SYGVKD. CDR3 nucleotide sequence: TGTGCCATCAGTGAGAGTCATTACTCCGGTGAGGTACTCGTCTATGGCTACACCTTC. It translates to CAISESHYSGEVLVYGYTF.

V and J are TRBV5-1 and TRBJ1-1, with TRBD1 as a possible D gene (6 bases). Trimming shortened V by 1 base and J by 7 bases, and 20 bases separated the two germline ends. Germline V gene lookup returns CDR1 SGHRS and CDR2 YFSETQ. The length of the CDR3 is 16 residues. The CDR3 is CASSLQGPPPEGEAFF. In DNA form, the CDR3 reads TGCGCCAGCAGCTTGCAGGGGCCCCCGCCTGAGGGTGAAGCTTTCTTT.

The V and J genes are TRBV28 and TRBJ2-3; 12 bases align to TRBD1. The germline CDR1 and CDR2 sequences are MDHEN and SYDVKM. The ends lost 6 bases at V and 4 bases at J; junction bases unmatched: 17. The CDR3 length is 19 residues. The CDR3 sequence is CASSIVPGQGAGMADTQYF. The CDR3 DNA sequence: TGTGCCAGCAGCATAGTTCCGGGACAGGGGGCCGGGATGGCAGATACGCAGTATTTT. Based on the CDR3 plus reference TRBV28 and TRBJ2-3, the full variable domain is DVKVTQSSRYLVKRTGEKVFLECVQDMDHENMFWYRQDPGLGLRLIYFSYDVKMKEKGDIPEGYSVSREKKERFSLILESASTNQTSMYLCASSIVPGQGAGMADTQYFGPGTRLTVL.

This chain uses TRBV28 with TRBJ2-7, with 8 bases aligning to TRBD2. Trimming at V came to 3 bases and at J to 2 bases, leaving 6 bases not matched to a gene. Germline V gene data show CDR1 as MDHEN and CDR2 as SYDVKM. The CDR3 length is 15 residues. The CDR3: CASSFLGREPYEQYF. In DNA form, the CDR3 reads TGTGCCAGCAGTTTCCTCGGGAGGGAACCCTACGAGCAGTACTTC.

The genes are TRBV7-9 and TRBJ1-5; D not certain. The ends were cut back, 4 bases at V and 7 bases at J, with 8 bases in the middle. Germline assignment: CDR1 SEHNR and CDR2 FQNEAQ (reference sequence). The CDR3 contains 12 residues. Here the CDR3 DNA reads TGTGCCAGCAGCTCCGAGGGACAGCCCCAGCATTTT. Amino acids: CASSSEGQPQHF.

The rearrangement uses TRBV5-1 and TRBJ2-3; TRBD2 matches 12 bases. The CDR3 has 19 residues. The V and J ends lost 1 base and 11 bases, in that order; junction bases with no gene match: 20. The V gene's germline CDR1 is SGHRS and CDR2 YFSETQ. The CDR3 nucleotides read TGCGCCAGCAGCTTGAGGCCGCCGGGACTAGCGGGTTATCCGAGTGGGCAGTATTTT. Amino acids: CASSLRPPGLAGYPSGQYF.

This chain connects TRBV7-9 to TRBJ1-4; tentative D call: TRBD1 (5 bases). Between the trimmed V and J ends, which lost 5 bases and 0 bases, there was a span of 13 bases. This CDR3 region has 16 residues. Germline assignment: CDR1 SEHNR and CDR2 FQNEAQ (reference sequence). The CDR3 spells CASSDGTASTNEKLFF. The CDR3 DNA reads TGTGCCAGCAGCGACGGGACCGCCTCAACTAATGAAAAACTGTTTTTT.

This chain connects TRBV9 to TRBJ1-1, with 9 bases aligning to TRBD1. The V and J ends lost 3 bases and 0 bases, in that order; junction bases with no gene match: 15. Germline V gene data show CDR1 as SGDLS and CDR2 as YYNGEE. The CDR3 spans 19 residues. Written as DNA, the CDR3 is TGTGCCAGCAGCGCTCAAATCTTACCGGGACAGGGACTGAACACTGAAGCTTTCTTT. The encoded protein is CASSAQILPGQGLNTEAFF.

V is TRBV5-6 and J is TRBJ1-2; 7 bases align to TRBD1. Losses at the gene ends were 1 base for V and 4 bases for J; bases not matched to a gene: 7. Germline V lookup: CDR1 SGHDT, CDR2 YYEEEE. This CDR3 has 15 amino acids. This CDR3 reads CASSLSTGQTYGYTF. The CDR3 DNA reads TGTGCCAGCAGCTTGTCAACGGGACAGACCTATGGCTACACCTTC. The whole variable domain, filled in from reference TRBV5-6 and TRBJ1-2, reads DAGVTQSPTHLIKTRGQQVTLRCSPKSGHDTVSWYQQALGQGPQFIFQYYEEEERQRGNFPDRFSGHQFPNYSSELNVNALLLGDSALYLCASSLSTGQTYGYTFGSGTRLTVV.

This rearrangement joins TRBV2 to TRBJ1-6, with a weak D call TRBD1 (6 bases). The CDR3 is 16 residues long. With 2 bases removed from V and 3 bases from J, the gap between germline ends came to 11 bases. The germline CDR1 and CDR2 sequences are SNHLY and FYNNEI. CDR3 nucleotide sequence: TGTGCCAGCAGTGAACGGGGGCACTACTATAATTCACCCCTCCACTTT. This sequence encodes CASSERGHYYNSPLHF. The entire variable domain, with the rest obtained from reference TRBV2 and TRBJ1-6, is as follows: EPEVTQTPSHQVTQMGQEVILRCVPISNHLYFYWYRQILGQKVEFLVSFYNNEISEKSEIFDDQFSVERPDGSNFTLKIRSTKLEDSAMYFCASSERGHYYNSPLHFGNGTRLTVT.

CDR3 protein: CASSPGTGRGTEAFF. The CDR3 region has the DNA TGCGCCAGCAGCCCGGGGACAGGGAGGGGGACTGAAGCTTTCTTT. The V gene is TRBV4-1, the J gene TRBJ1-1; 9 positions agree with TRBD1. The germline V gene has CDR1 MGHRA and CDR2 YSYEKL. The CDR3 covers 15 residues. With V trimmed by 4 bases and J by 5 bases, 8 bases remained unmatched.

The rearrangement joins TRBV5-6 to TRBJ2-7; TRBD2 aligns across 10 bases. Trimming removed 4 bases from V and 2 bases from J; junction bases left unmatched: 6. The V gene's germline CDR1 is SGHDT and CDR2 YYEEEE. The CDR3 is 15 residues long. For the CDR3, the DNA is TGTGCCAGCAGCCGATTAGCGGGGGGAACCTACGAGCAGTACTTC. As protein: CASSRLAGGTYEQYF.

The J gene is TRBJ1-2, the V gene TRBV29-1; no definite D call. Germline values: CDR1 SQVTM, CDR2 ANQGSEA. The CDR3 is 11 amino acids. V lost 8 bases to trimming and J lost 8 bases, with 15 bases between them. The chain's CDR3 is CSSSEAGGYTF. The DNA for the CDR3 is TGCAGCTCCTCCGAAGCCGGGGGCTACACCTTC.

The chain has TRBV7-2 and TRBJ1-2; D uncertain. The germline V gene has CDR1 SGHTA and CDR2 FQGNSA. V was shortened by 5 bases and J by 6 bases, with 19 bases between the two germline ends. There are 15 residues in the CDR3. CDR3 nucleotides: TGTGCCAGCAGCCCTCGGGTTGAACGGATTCATGGCTACACCTTC. It yields the protein CASSPRVERIHGYTF.

The rearrangement joins TRBV6-1 to TRBJ2-7, with a tentative D call TRBD2 (6 bases). Trimming removed 4 bases from V and 6 bases from J, with 16 bases in between. This CDR3 comprises 14 residues. CDR1 and CDR2 from the germline V gene are MNHNS and SASEGT. The CDR3 DNA follows: TGTGCCAGCAGTGGGGGATCGCAGGGACTCGAGCAGTACTTC. Translated, it gives CASSGGSQGLEQYF.

The chain's CDR3 is CASSRPGGQTDTQYF. In nucleotides, the CDR3 is TGTGCCAGCAGCCGCCCGGGGGGTCAAACAGATACGCAGTATTTT. This sequence joins TRBV11-2 and TRBJ2-3; 7 bases agree with TRBD2. This CDR3 has 15 residues. Unmatched junction bases numbered 8, after V lost 5 bases and J lost 3 bases. Germline-derived CDR1 and CDR2 are SGHAT and FQNNGV. Using reference TRBV11-2 and TRBJ2-3 for the parts outside the CDR3, the full variable domain is EAGVAQSPRYKIIEKRQSVAFWCNPISGHATLYWYQQILGQGPKLLIQFQNNGVVDDSQLPKDRFSAERLKGVDSTLKIQPAKLEDSAVYLCASSRPGGQTDTQYFGPGTRLTVL.

This chain joins TRBV29-1 and TRBJ2-6; the match to TRBD1 covers 12 bases. This CDR3 has 15 amino acids. Unmatched junction bases numbered 9, after V lost 3 bases and J lost 12 bases. Germline lookup yields CDR1 SQVTM and CDR2 ANQGSEA. CDR3 protein: CSVESRGQGASVLTF. CDR3 sequence (DNA): TGCAGCGTTGAGTCCAGGGGACAGGGGGCAAGCGTCCTGACTTTC.

The V gene is TRBV4-2, the J gene TRBJ2-2; D remains unclear. The V and J ends lost 8 bases and 9 bases respectively, with 10 bases between them. Germline V gene sequence: CDR1 LGHNA, CDR2 YNFKEQ. The CDR3 is made up of 11 amino acids. CDR3 loop: CASRSDRELFF. The CDR3 coding sequence is TGTGCCAGCCGATCCGACAGGGAGCTGTTTTTT.

The gene calls are TRBV7-2 and TRBJ2-7; D gene unclear. V was pared by 0 bases and J by 3 bases, with 6 bases between. This CDR3 has 13 amino acids. The germline CDR1 and CDR2 sequences are SGHTA and FQGNSA. The CDR3 spells CASSLADDYEQYF. CDR3 bases: TGTGCCAGCAGCTTAGCGGACGACTACGAGCAGTACTTC. Looking up the rest from reference TRBV7-2 and TRBJ2-7 gives the full variable domain: GAGVSQSPSNKVTEKGKDVELRCDPISGHTALYWYRQSLGQGLEFLIYFQGNSAPDKSGLPSDRFSAERTGGSVSTLTIQRTQQEDSAVYLCASSLADDYEQYFGPGTRLTVT.

The rearrangement links TRBV13 to TRBJ1-2; D perhaps matches TRBD1 (6 bases). The CDR3 consists of 19 residues. V was pared by 7 bases and J by 6 bases, with 33 bases between. The V gene's germline CDR1 is PRHDT and CDR2 FYEKMQ (reference sequence). The CDR3 DNA reads as TGTGCCAGCAAACCCACGCGCCGGGGGGCTATAACTGGTGGGCATGGCTACACCTTC. This encodes CASKPTRRGAITGGHGYTF. Complete variable domain (other parts from reference TRBV13 and TRBJ1-2): AAGVIQSPRHLIKEKRETATLKCYPIPRHDTVYWYQQGPGQDPQFLISFYEKMQSDKGSIPDRFSAQQFSDYHSELNMSSLELGDSALYFCASKPTRRGAITGGHGYTFGSGTRLTVV.

This chain joins TRBV6-6 and TRBJ2-7; D gene ambiguous. Looked up from germline, CDR1 is MNHNY and CDR2 is SVGAGI (reference sequence). CDR3 length: 11 amino acids. The V gene lost 2 bases and the J gene lost 7 bases, with 6 bases spanning the gap. Here the CDR3 DNA reads TGTGCCAGCAGTTACGGGGATGAGCAGTACTTC. This gives the protein CASSYGDEQYF.

The V gene is TRBV5-4, the J gene TRBJ2-2, with 9 bases identical to TRBD1. The CDR3 covers 16 residues. The ends lost 4 bases at V and 6 bases at J; junction bases unmatched: 10. The germline CDR1 and CDR2 sequences are SGHNT and YYREEE (reference sequence). The CDR3 loop is CASSVPGQGRAGELFF. In DNA form, the CDR3 reads TGTGCCAGCAGCGTACCGGGACAGGGAAGGGCCGGGGAGCTGTTTTTT. The variable domain in full, with the rest retrieved from reference TRBV5-4 and TRBJ2-2, is ETGVTQSPTHLIKTRGQQVTLRCSSQSGHNTVSWYQQALGQGPQFIFQYYREEENGRGNFPPRFSGLQFPNYSSELNVNALELDDSALYLCASSVPGQGRAGELFFGEGSRLTVL.